This T cell receptor beta chain was captured in a study of Graves' ophthalmopathy and Graves' hyperthyroidism. Study summary: Before any treatment, peripheral blood was taken at the initial diagnosis.

As the template, RNA transcripts were used to amplify TCR beta CDR3 regions. HTBI-primed first-round RT-PCR preceded second-round multiplex PCR. Each CDR3 protein is one row after TCRdb ran MiXCR on the multiplex PCR reads. This table holds fewer than 250,000 distinct CDR3 sequences, 29% found once. The sample holds many counts of this clonotype. Its cognate antigen is unknown. Study findings and constraints: Blood repertoires reportedly contained most expanded thyroid clonotypes above 0.001 frequency.

Disease in donors with ophthalmopathy had moderate-to-severe activity, CAS ≥3, NOSPECS ≥4 and under 3 months' duration. A volume of approximately 9.2 ml of fresh peripheral blood supplied the PBMCs. This clonotype was obtained from a man aged 45-65 years with Graves' ophthalmopathy. The sequencing sample was made of peripheral blood.

The CDR3 loop is CSVTGGAYEQYF. DNA of the CDR3: TGCAGCGTCACAGGGGGGGCCTACGAGCAGTACTTC. The chain uses TRBV29-1 and TRBJ2-7; maybe TRBD1 (8 bases). V dropped 6 bases and J dropped 2 bases, with 11 bases sitting between them. Germline loops: CDR1 SQVTM, CDR2 ANQGSEA. This CDR3 has 12 amino acids.